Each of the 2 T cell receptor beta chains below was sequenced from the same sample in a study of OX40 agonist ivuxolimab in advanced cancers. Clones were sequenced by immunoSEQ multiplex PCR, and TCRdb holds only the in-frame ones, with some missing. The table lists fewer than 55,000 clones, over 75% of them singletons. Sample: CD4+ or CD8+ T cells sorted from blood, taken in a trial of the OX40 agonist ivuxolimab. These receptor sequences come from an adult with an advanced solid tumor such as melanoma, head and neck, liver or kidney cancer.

The CDR3 sequence is CASSLLGGSADTQYF. In DNA form, the CDR3 reads TGTGCCAGCAGTTTATTGGGGGGGAGCGCAGATACGCAGTATTTT. The V call is TRBV28, the J call TRBJ2-3; TRBD2 matches 7 bases. The CDR3 loop spans 15 amino acids. J lost 4 bases, V lost 1 base, and 5 bases had no gene match. In germline, CDR1 is MDHEN, CDR2 SYDVKM.

CDR3: CASSLQGFYGYTF. In DNA form, the CDR3 reads TGTGCCAGCAGCCTACAGGGATTCTATGGCTACACCTTC. This chain uses TRBV6-6 with TRBJ1-2; possibly TRBD1 for D (6 bases). Germline values: CDR1 MNHNY, CDR2 SVGAGI (reference sequence). V dropped 6 bases and J dropped 4 bases, with 12 bases sitting between them. This CDR3 spans 13 amino acids.